At least ten counts were recorded for the clone carrying this T cell receptor beta chain. What it recognizes is unknown. This sample is drawn from a study of regulatory T cells in long-lasting Graves disease. Study-level findings and limits: Segments TRBV28, TRBJ1-2 and TRBJ2-5 showed preferential usage in persistent disease. The persistent group shared 2,741 public clonotypes, more than the 966 shared by new patients.

The time point is: newly diagnosed GD, antithyroid drugs for less than 3 months. Scientists built the TCR library using RNA that was extracted from PBMCs. Patients with Graves' disease were diagnosed by American Thyroid Association guidelines. This CDR3 region has 11 residues. Germline V gene data show CDR1 as DFQATT and CDR2 as SNEGSKA (reference sequence). The ends were cut back, 5 bases at V and 2 bases at J, with 6 bases in the middle. CDR3-region Arm-PCR and iRepertoire HTBI primers produced the TCR beta libraries. TCRdb reanalysed the multiplex PCR reads using MiXCR and keeps one entry per CDR3 protein. Among roughly 380,000 distinct CDR3 sequences listed, 15% to 18% were seen once.

Sequences were derived from peripheral blood mononuclear cells (PBMCs), sampled at new diagnosis, from a patient treated with antithyroid drugs. This receptor was identified in a female donor with Graves disease. J is TRBJ1-1 and V is TRBV20-1; D is undetermined. In DNA form, the CDR3 reads TGCAGTGCTGAGTACAACACTGAAGCTTTCTTT. This codes for CSAEYNTEAFF.